This T cell receptor beta chain originates from a study of T cell changes during pregnancy in multiple sclerosis. TCRdb's copy holds only in-frame clones and misses some; the assay was immunoSEQ multiplex PCR. Counted here are 70,000 to 95,000 clones, just under 95% occurring once; the ten biggest clones make up around 0.75%. This CDR3 is 17 amino acids long. V lost 0 bases, J lost 5 bases, and 8 bases stayed unmatched. CDR1 is SGDLS and CDR2 is YYNGEE in the germline V gene. The specimen comprised peripheral blood, sampled in the second trimester of pregnancy. V is TRBV9 and J is TRBJ2-2; TRBD1 matches at 9 bases. The sequence was obtained from a female donor in good health, enrolled as a control in a pregnancy study. The CDR3 sequence is CASSVDMDRGKTGELFF. For the CDR3, the DNA is TGTGCCAGCAGCGTAGATATGGACAGGGGTAAGACCGGGGAGCTGTTTTTT. The full variable domain, its missing parts supplied by reference TRBV9 and TRBJ2-2, is DSGVTQTPKHLITATGQRVTLRCSPRSGDLSVYWYQQSLDQGLQFLIQYYNGEERAKGNILERFSAQQFPDLHSELNLSSLELGDSALYFCASSVDMDRGKTGELFFGEGSRLTVL.